Listed here is a single TCR beta chain. Its antigen has not been determined. No clone much larger than this one lies a single base away; base qualities are absent. V gives up 5 bases and J gives up 7 bases, and the segment between their germline ends measures 15 bases. CDR1 is given as SGHVS and CDR2 as FQNEAQ, both from the germline V gene. The CDR3 numbers 15 residues from cysteine through phenylalanine. CDR3 DNA is the only sequence kept; it has 45 bases, read in frame from the first base. Sample time point, as interpreted from the label and publication: week 47, end of study. A 20-mer mutant IDH1 peptide at 300 micrograms in Montanide made up each vaccine dose, which was injected subcutaneously together with topical imiquimod. Across visits V03 through V10, patients got a total of eight vaccinations, given in weeks 1, 3, 5, 7, 11, 15, 19 and 23. Newly diagnosed WHO grade 3 or 4 IDH1-mutant astrocytomas showing loss of nuclear ATRX were present in the donors. The samples were drawn from NOA16, a multicentre, single-arm, open-label phase I trial in Germany that tested a mutant IDH1 peptide vaccine in humans for the first time. Genomic DNA for TCRB sequencing was extracted from EDTA blood using the DNeasy Blood and Tissue Kit.

The sample originates from a study of a mutant IDH1 vaccine in newly diagnosed glioma (dated by TCRdb to about 2021). Looking at the study overall: Vaccination started 4-6 weeks after radiotherapy alone, or was given together with temozolomide cycles in the groups whose treatment included chemotherapy. For exploratory analyses, approximately 25 treated patients had longitudinal TCRB deep sequencing done wherever samples were available. Before enrollment, patients had received standard therapy of radiotherapy alone, temozolomide alone, or radiochemotherapy with temozolomide; most received the combination. The approximately 29 treated patients were approximately 62% male and around 40% female, with a mean age of around 40 years. Peripheral blood was drawn at six visits: V03 (baseline), V05, V07, V10, V12 and V13. The week-35 safety follow-up was designated visit V12, and the week-47 end of study was designated visit V13. Points the paper makes about the study in general: No apparent relationship was observed between pseudoprogression and alterations in the top peripheral T cell clonotypes detected by TCRB sequencing. Availability determined which PBMC samples were chosen for TCRB deep sequencing. Immune responses induced by the vaccine were seen in over 90% of patients across multiple MHC alleles. The authors stated that sample limitations prevented analyses of patient blood samples from being reproduced.

Libraries were prepared through the immunoSEQ multiplex PCR assay. Rearranged TCR beta chain sequences were amplified with the hsTCRB Kit following the manufacturer's protocol. Sequencing of TCRB libraries was carried out on an Illumina MiSeq. As for the original processing: Demultiplexing, trimming and gene mapping were performed with the kit vendor's proprietary platform. TCRdb provides this immuneACCESS table in a form limited to in-frame rearrangements. Some clones are lacking; in checked studies, under half of them reflect an unresolved V gene, and why the rest are absent is not known. V and J calls and clone size are those listed in that table; D and trimming were worked out from the DNA. The sample yields about 34,000 clones; around nine tenths were counted once. The ten largest clones add up to around 12% of the sample.

The sequenced sample was PBMCs, obtained from a glioma patient whose treatment included an IDH1 peptide vaccine. The chain is made from TRBV7-8 and TRBJ1-6; the D gene is possibly TRBD1, with 5 bases matching. The sequence came from a woman aged 25 to 39 with glioma. The CDR3 has the sequence CASSLPLGPNSPLHF. The nucleotide sequence is given as TGTGCCAGCAGCCTACCGTTGGGACCGAATTCACCCCTCCACTTT.